The 18 T cell receptor beta chains in this list originate from one sample, sequenced in a study of blood T cell repertoires in COVID-19. Using immunoSEQ multiplex PCR, the repertoire was profiled, and TCRdb retains in-frame clones only, with some absent. Among about 230,000 clones, 65% to 90% were seen once, and the ten largest hold roughly 12%. Sample: peripheral blood. All receptors derive from a man aged 45-65 years with COVID-19, enrolled during active disease.

The chain recombines TRBV5-4 with TRBJ1-1; D might be TRBD1 (5 bases). Between the trimmed V and J ends, which lost 4 bases and 5 bases, there was a span of 18 bases. Per the germline V gene, CDR1 is SGHNT and CDR2 is YYREEE (reference sequence). The CDR3 runs to 15 residues. In DNA, the CDR3 is TGTGCCAGCAGCCCCAGCCGGGGGGGGTGGACTGAAGCTTTCTTT. Its translation: CASSPSRGGWTEAFF.

This clone appeared a single time. This chain uses TRBV7-2 with TRBJ2-1; perhaps TRBD1 as D (6 bases). Germline CDR1 is SGHTA and CDR2 is FQGNSA. The V and J ends lost 5 bases and 0 bases respectively, with 14 bases between them. This CDR3 has 16 amino acids. CDR3 protein: CASSLTGSRSYNEQFF. CDR3 nucleotide sequence: TGTGCCAGCAGCCTAACAGGGTCCCGCTCCTACAATGAGCAGTTCTTC.

The chain recombines TRBV7-3 with TRBJ2-3, with TRBD2 as a possible D gene (5 bases). Trimming shortened V by 5 bases and J by 0 bases, and 12 bases separated the two germline ends. Germline loops: CDR1 SGHTA, CDR2 FQGTGA. CDR3 length: 15 residues. The CDR3 sequence is CASSPSGRSTDTQYF. The CDR3 coding sequence is TGTGCCAGCAGCCCCAGCGGACGGAGCACAGATACGCAGTATTTT.

The CDR3 nucleotides read TGTGCCAGCAGTTACAAAAGCCCATCCGGGACAGAGCCTAATCAGCCCCAGCATTTT. It encodes CASSYKSPSGTEPNQPQHF. V and J are TRBV6-2 or TRBV6-3 and TRBJ1-5, with TRBD1 matching over 7 bases. The CDR3 contains 19 residues. The J segment lost 4 bases and the V segment lost 2 bases, leaving 17 bases of the junction unmatched. CDR1 MNHEY and CDR2 SVGEGT come from the germline V gene.

The chain recombines TRBV10-2 with TRBJ1-2; D ambiguous. The CDR3 extends over 12 amino acids. V lost 3 bases to trimming and J lost 8 bases, with 10 bases between them. Germline CDR1 is WSHSY and CDR2 is SAAADI. DNA of the CDR3: TGCGCCAGCAGTGAAAGAGGGCGAGGCTACACCTTC. Translation: CASSERGRGYTF.

The V call is TRBV7-9, the J call TRBJ1-4; 9 bases match TRBD1. The CDR3 has 19 amino acids. Losses at the gene ends were 2 bases for V and 0 bases for J; bases not matched to a gene: 10. Germline CDR1 and CDR2: SEHNR and FQNEAQ (reference sequence). The CDR3 DNA reads TGTGCCAGCAGCTTACTCCCCACAGGGGGCGCCGCAACTAATGAAAAACTGTTTTTT. It is translated as CASSLLPTGGAATNEKLFF.

This clone was found a few times. The chain uses TRBV4-1 and TRBJ1-6; 10 bases agree with TRBD1. Germline CDR1 is MGHRA and CDR2 is YSYEKL. V lost 0 bases, J lost 10 bases, and 6 bases stayed unmatched. The CDR3 totals 16 residues. The CDR3 is CASSQERGTGASPLHF. The CDR3 bases are TGCGCCAGCAGCCAAGAACGAGGGACAGGGGCCTCACCCCTCCACTTT.

The J gene is TRBJ1-6, the V gene TRBV4-2; TRBD1 matches at 8 bases. The CDR3 loop spans 18 amino acids. The germline CDR1 and CDR2 sequences are LGHNA and YNFKEQ. The junction had 13 bases not matched to a gene; V was cut back by 0 bases and J by 9 bases. The CDR3 DNA reads as TGTGCCAGCAGCCAAGAGAATACTCCCGGGACAGGAGGTTCACCCCTCCACTTT. This codes for CASSQENTPGTGGSPLHF.

J is TRBJ1-5 and V is TRBV19; unclear D gene. CDR3 size: 14 residues. Trimming removed 3 bases from V and 3 bases from J, with 9 bases in between. CDR1 LNHDA and CDR2 SQIVND come from the germline V gene (reference sequence). CDR3 residues: CASSISGYNQPQHF. CDR3 sequence (DNA): TGTGCCAGTAGTATTTCGGGGTACAATCAGCCCCAGCATTTT.

The chain joins TRBV30 to TRBJ1-5; TRBD1 matches 9 bases. Germline V gene lookup returns CDR1 GTSNPN and CDR2 SVGIG (reference sequence). CDR3 size: 14 residues. V gave up 2 bases and J gave up 5 bases; unmatched junction bases: 4. In DNA form, the CDR3 reads TGTGCCTGGAGTAGAAGACAGGGGGATCAGCCCCAGCATTTT. It translates to CAWSRRQGDQPQHF.

In this sample, this clone turned up a few times. The chain combines TRBV5-6 with TRBJ1-6, with D perhaps TRBD1 (6 bases). The V gene's germline CDR1 is SGHDT and CDR2 YYEEEE. The CDR3 sequence is 15 residues long. V gave up 4 bases and J gave up 7 bases, with 15 bases separating them. This chain's CDR3 is CASSQTGTPNSPLHF. CDR3 bases: TGTGCCAGCAGCCAAACCGGGACACCAAATTCACCCCTCCACTTT.

The chain combines TRBV20-1 with TRBJ2-1, with TRBD1 as a possible D gene (5 bases). Trimming took 4 bases from V and 7 from J, leaving 8 bases between them. This CDR3 has 11 residues. Germline assignment: CDR1 DFQATT and CDR2 SNEGSKA (reference sequence). CDR3 sequence reads: CSANRNNEQFF. CDR3 DNA sequence: TGCAGTGCTAACAGGAATAATGAGCAGTTCTTC.

The chain employs TRBV18 and TRBJ2-1; tentative D call: TRBD1 (6 bases). The germline V gene has CDR1 KGHSH and CDR2 LQKENI. The CDR3 is 15 residues long. V dropped 1 base and J dropped 4 bases, with 11 bases sitting between them. CDR3 region: CASSPRRQGYNEQFF. The CDR3 DNA sequence: TGTGCCAGCTCACCACGTCGGCAGGGGTACAATGAGCAGTTCTTC.

In this sample, this clone turned up once. The chain is built from TRBV5-6 and TRBJ1-5; 9 bases align to TRBD1. Germline lookup yields CDR1 SGHDT and CDR2 YYEEEE. V dropped 0 bases and J dropped 10; count of bases not matched to a gene: 5. The CDR3 length is 14 residues. CDR3: CASSLGDREFPQHF. CDR3 sequence (DNA): TGTGCCAGCAGCTTGGGGGACAGGGAATTTCCCCAGCATTTT.

This clone appeared once. DNA for the CDR3: TGTGCCAGCAGCCAAGGACAGGGGGCAAATCAGCCCCAGCATTTT. It translates to CASSQGQGANQPQHF. This chain links TRBV4-2 with TRBJ1-5; 10 bases fit TRBD1. This CDR3 is built from 15 residues. From germline, CDR1 is LGHNA and CDR2 YNFKEQ. Trimming took 1 base from V and 4 from J; bases not matched to a gene: 1.

V and J are TRBV2 and TRBJ1-2; 9 bases are shared with TRBD1. CDR1 SNHLY and CDR2 FYNNEI come from the germline V gene. The CDR3 is 18 residues long. Losses at the gene ends were 10 bases for V and 4 bases for J; bases not matched to a gene: 22. The CDR3: CATDGTGLTRGTTYGYTF. The CDR3 bases are TGTGCCACCGACGGGACAGGGCTAACGAGAGGAACTACCTATGGCTACACCTTC. Full variable domain (remainder filled in from reference TRBV2 and TRBJ1-2): EPEVTQTPSHQVTQMGQEVILRCVPISNHLYFYWYRQILGQKVEFLVSFYNNEISEKSEIFDDQFSVERPDGSNFTLKIRSTKLEDSAMYFCATDGTGLTRGTTYGYTFGSGTRLTVV.

The chain combines TRBV5-4 with TRBJ2-3, with unresolved D. CDR3 size: 15 residues. The V end was cut by 3 bases, the J end by 4 bases, with 15 bases between. Germline V gene data show CDR1 as SGHNT and CDR2 as YYREEE (reference sequence). The CDR3 coding sequence is TGTGCCAGCAGCTCCCGCCAGTTTTTGCCAGATACGCAGTATTTT. It translates to CASSSRQFLPDTQYF.

Concerning this clone itself: The junction shows a germline mismatch at one end, possibly a read error. The J gene is TRBJ2-5, the V gene TRBV9; TRBD2 matches at 9 bases. The CDR3 loop spans 14 amino acids. Per germline, CDR1 SGDLS and CDR2 YYNGEE. The DNA for the CDR3 is TGTGCCAGCAGCGTAGGACTAGCGGAAGACACCCAGTACTTC. Translation gives CASSVGLAEDTQYF. Looking up the rest from reference TRBV9 and TRBJ2-5 gives the full variable domain: DSGVTQTPKHLITATGQRVTLRCSPRSGDLSVYWYQQSLDQGLQFLIQYYNGEERAKGNILERFSAQQFPDLHSELNLSSLELGDSALYFCASSVGLAEDTQYFGPGTRLLVL.